This T cell receptor (beta chain) stems from a study of T cell changes during pregnancy in multiple sclerosis. This table comes from immunoSEQ multiplex PCR, and its TCRdb copy is limited to in-frame clones, with some not included. The sample contains about 81,000 clones, roughly 93% of which appear only once. V was pared by 3 bases and J by 4 bases, with 6 bases of the junction left unmatched. CDR1 and CDR2 from the germline V gene are SGHNT and YYREEE (reference sequence). There are 15 residues in the CDR3. This clone was counted a single time. The receptor's source is a female donor in good health, enrolled as a control in a pregnancy study. Source: peripheral blood, taken in the third trimester of pregnancy. V gene TRBV5-4 combines with J gene TRBJ2-1, with TRBD2 matching 8 bases. CDR3 in amino acids: CASSSTSGSYNEQFF. CDR3 sequence (DNA): TGTGCCAGCAGCTCCACTAGCGGTTCGTACAATGAGCAGTTCTTC.